A single sample gave rise to the 12 T cell receptor beta chains below, sequenced in a study of blood T cell repertoires in COVID-19. The data were produced by immunoSEQ multiplex PCR, yet TCRdb's version contains in-frame clones alone and is incomplete. The table has hundreds of thousands of clones, roughly 87% seen once. Sample: PBMCs or T cells enriched from blood (not recorded which). All receptors come from a woman aged 18-35 years who had recovered from COVID-19.

The chain employs TRBV7-9 and TRBJ1-1, with TRBD1 matching 7 bases. V was pared by 6 bases and J by 0 bases, with 10 bases of the junction left unmatched. This CDR3 is built from 16 residues. Germline CDR1 SEHNR, CDR2 FQNEAQ (reference sequence). The CDR3 nucleotides are TGTGCCAGCAGAAGGGCCCAGGGGGAAGTGAACACTGAAGCTTTCTTT. Its protein product is CASRRAQGEVNTEAFF.

This clone was counted a single time. The chain has TRBV7-2 and TRBJ1-5; D remains unclear. CDR1 and CDR2 from the germline V gene are SGHTA and FQGNSA. CDR3 length: 12 amino acids. V was clipped by 2 bases and J by 6 bases, with 5 bases between them. In DNA, the CDR3 is TGTGCCAGCAGCTTAAACTCTCAGCCCCAGCATTTT. Its protein product is CASSLNSQPQHF.

This chain links TRBV2 with TRBJ2-3, with D unresolved. The CDR3 sequence is 13 residues long. Trimming cost V 6 bases and J 3 bases, with 10 bases left between them. Germline loops: CDR1 SNHLY, CDR2 FYNNEI. CDR3 sequence reads: CASSARWTDTQYF. CDR3 sequence (DNA): TGTGCCAGCAGCGCGCGATGGACAGATACGCAGTATTTT.

V is TRBV7-8 and J is TRBJ1-1; tentatively, D is TRBD1 (6 bases). V lost 5 bases and J lost 0, with 13 bases in between. In germline, CDR1 is SGHVS, CDR2 FQNEAQ. The length of the CDR3 is 15 residues. The CDR3 region is CASSRRGTMNTEAFF. CDR3 DNA sequence: TGTGCCAGCAGCCGAAGGGGGACCATGAACACTGAAGCTTTCTTT.

This chain links TRBV27 with TRBJ1-2; 8 bases fit TRBD1. V lost 6 bases to trimming and J lost 5 bases; unmatched junction nucleotides: 11. This CDR3 spans 15 amino acids. Germline lookup yields CDR1 MNHEY and CDR2 SMNVEV (reference sequence). CDR3 DNA sequence: TGTGCCAGCAGCCCAGGGGACAGGCCTCTTTATGGCTACACCTTC. It codes for CASSPGDRPLYGYTF.

V gene TRBV29-1 combines with J gene TRBJ1-2, with D unresolved. Germline V gene lookup returns CDR1 SQVTM and CDR2 ANQGSEA. Trimming shortened V by 5 bases and J by 1 base, and 11 bases separated the two germline ends. CDR3 length equals 13 residues. The CDR3 sequence: CSVQPGLNYGYTF. The CDR3 region has the DNA TGCAGCGTTCAACCGGGTCTTAACTATGGCTACACCTTC.

This chain connects TRBV28 to TRBJ2-7; 7 bases map to TRBD1. Germline CDR1 is MDHEN and CDR2 is SYDVKM. The CDR3 consists of 14 residues. With 5 bases clipped from V and 3 bases from J, the junction kept 7 bases outside the gene matches. The CDR3 DNA follows: TGTGCCAGCAGTGCCGGGACAGAGGTCTACGAGCAGTACTTC. Translation gives CASSAGTEVYEQYF.

The chain carries TRBV2 and TRBJ2-1; possible D gene TRBD2, 5 bases. Germline CDR1 reads SNHLY; CDR2 reads FYNNEI. The CDR3 sequence is 14 residues long. V shed 6 bases and J shed 9 bases, with 18 bases lying between them. The CDR3 DNA follows: TGTGCCAGCAGCCTGACTATGTTGGCGGGTGAGCAGTTCTTC. Amino acid sequence: CASSLTMLAGEQFF.

The V call is TRBV30, the J call TRBJ1-2; D is possibly TRBD1 (5 bases). The CDR3 length is 14 residues. Trimming removed 5 bases at V and 5 bases at J, with 18 bases between. Germline V lookup: CDR1 GTSNPN, CDR2 SVGIG (reference sequence). DNA of the CDR3: TGTGCCTGGTTCGACAGAAACCAATTTTATGGCTACACCTTC. It is translated as CAWFDRNQFYGYTF. The variable domain in full, with the rest retrieved from reference TRBV30 and TRBJ1-2, is SQTIHQWPATLVQPVGSPLSLECTVEGTSNPNLYWYRQAAGRGLQLLFYSVGIGQISSEVPQNLSASRPQDRQFILSSKKLLLSDSGFYLCAWFDRNQFYGYTFGSGTRLTVV.

The V call is TRBV4-1, the J call TRBJ2-7, with 7 bases that match TRBD2. CDR1 MGHRA and CDR2 YSYEKL come from the germline V gene. CDR3 length equals 15 residues. V lost 4 bases and J lost 3; bases outside the gene matches: 9. CDR3 sequence reads: CASSPRGSSYYEQYF. In DNA, the CDR3 is TGCGCCAGCAGCCCGCGGGGGTCCAGTTACTACGAGCAGTACTTC.

The chain links TRBV5-8 to TRBJ1-2, with a tentative D call TRBD1 (5 bases). This CDR3 is 17 amino acids long. Trimming took off 0 bases at V and 7 bases at J, with 22 bases between the two ends. CDR1 and CDR2 (germline): SGHTS, YDEGEE. CDR3 nucleotide sequence: TGTGCCAGCAGCTTGGCCGAGACAGCTCCTTCATGGGGTGGCTACACCTTC. This sequence encodes CASSLAETAPSWGGYTF. Together with reference TRBV5-8 and TRBJ1-2, the CDR3 gives the full variable domain: EAGVTQSPTHLIKTRGQQATLRCSPISGHTSVYWYQQALGLGLQFLLWYDEGEERNRGNFPPRFSGRQFPNYSSELNVNALELEDSALYLCASSLAETAPSWGGYTFGSGTRLTVV.

The CDR3 region has the DNA TGTGCCAGCAGTGGGACAGACACTGAAGCTTTCTTT. Amino acids: CASSGTDTEAFF. The V call is TRBV2, the J call TRBJ1-1, with a weak D call TRBD1 (6 bases). Trimming left V 4 bases short and J 3 bases short, with 6 bases between. CDR3 length equals 12 residues. The V gene's germline CDR1 is SNHLY and CDR2 FYNNEI.